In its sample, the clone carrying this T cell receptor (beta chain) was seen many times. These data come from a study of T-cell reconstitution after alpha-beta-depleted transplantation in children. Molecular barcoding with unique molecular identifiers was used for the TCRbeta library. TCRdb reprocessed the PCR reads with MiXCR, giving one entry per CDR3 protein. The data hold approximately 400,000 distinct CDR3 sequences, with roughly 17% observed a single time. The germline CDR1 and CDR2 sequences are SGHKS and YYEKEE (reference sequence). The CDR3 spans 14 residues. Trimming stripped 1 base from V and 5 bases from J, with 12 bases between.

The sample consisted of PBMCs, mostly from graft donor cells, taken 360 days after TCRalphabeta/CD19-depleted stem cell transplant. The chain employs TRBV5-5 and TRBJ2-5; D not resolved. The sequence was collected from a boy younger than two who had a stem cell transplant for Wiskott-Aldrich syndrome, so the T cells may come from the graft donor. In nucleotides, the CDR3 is TGTGCCAGCAGCTTGTTCGCCTTCGGGGAGACCCAGTACTTC. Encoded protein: CASSLFAFGETQYF. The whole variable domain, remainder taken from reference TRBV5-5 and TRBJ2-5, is DAGVTQSPTHLIKTRGQQVTLRCSPISGHKSVSWYQQVLGQGPQFIFQYYEKEERGRGNFPDRFSARQFPNYSSELNVNALLLGDSALYLCASSLFAFGETQYFGPGTRLLVL.